These T cell receptor beta chains were read from a single sample in a study of blood T cells in healthy people across ages. TCRdb analysed the 5' RACE reads with MiXCR anew, one entry per CDR3 protein. The sample holds roughly 790,000 distinct CDR3 sequences, around 46% seen once. Material: blood. These receptors came from an older woman in good health. CDR3s include the opening cysteine and the closing phenylalanine or tryptophan. A D gene is named only where the DNA matches it firmly. Clone size is shown for a subset of rows, as once, few, many or a class of expanded clone.

J,V,length,size,D,DNA,CDR3
TRBJ2-7,TRBV7-6,15,many,.,TGTGCCAGCAGCCCCCGCACTACGGGATCCTACGAGCAGTACTTC,CASSPRTTGSYEQYF
TRBJ2-6,TRBV6-2/TRBV6-3,14,.,.,TGTGCCAGCACACCAAGCTCTGGGGCCAACGTCCTGACTTTC,CASTPSSGANVLTF
TRBJ2-7,TRBV6-6,12,.,.,TGTGCCAGCAGCCCGGTAGCTTACGAGCAGTACTTC,CASSPVAYEQYF
TRBJ2-7,TRBV11-2,13,few,.,TGTGCCAGCAGCTTTGTACGGGGCAACGAGCAGTACTTC,CASSFVRGNEQYF
TRBJ2-3,TRBV7-2,16,.,TRBD2,TGTGCCAGCAGCTTAAAACTAGCGGGGGGCACAGATACGCAGTATTTT,CASSLKLAGGTDTQYF
TRBJ2-7,TRBV12-3/TRBV12-4,14,many,TRBD1,TGTGCCAGCAGTACTGGACAGGTAGTTTACGAGCAGTACTTC,CASSTGQVVYEQYF
TRBJ2-7,TRBV29-1,13,few,.,TGCAGCGTTGCCGGGACGGATATCTACGAGCAGTACTTC,CSVAGTDIYEQYF
TRBJ1-1,TRBV7-2,14,once,.,TGTGCCAGCAGCACGACAGGAAGAAACACTGAAGCTTTCTTT,CASSTTGRNTEAFF
TRBJ1-4,TRBV29-1,15,few,TRBD1,TGCAGCGTTGAAGATCTGACAGGGGCCGGTGAAAAACTGTTTTTT,CSVEDLTGAGEKLFF
TRBJ2-3,TRBV6-2/TRBV6-3,16,.,TRBD2,TGTGCCAGCAGTTACTCAGTAGCGGGAGGACGAGATACGCAGTATTTT,CASSYSVAGGRDTQYF
TRBJ2-3,TRBV7-2,15,.,TRBD1,TGTGCCAGCAGCTCGGACAGGAGGAGCACAGATACGCAGTATTTT,CASSSDRRSTDTQYF
TRBJ1-6,TRBV7-9,16,.,.,TGTGCCAGCAGCTACCCTCCGGGCCATCATAATTCACCCCTCCACTTT,CASSYPPGHHNSPLHF
TRBJ1-5,TRBV29-1,12,.,TRBD1,TGCAGCGCCGGGACAGGCGTTCAGCCCCAGCATTTT,CSAGTGVQPQHF
TRBJ2-5,TRBV9,15,.,TRBD1,TGTGCCAGCAGTTCCGGGACAGGGGACTACAATGAGCAGTACTTC,CASSSGTGDYNEQYF
TRBJ2-1,TRBV6-5,18,few,TRBD1,TGTGCCAGCAGTTCTCCGGGACAGGGCTATGTTCGGAACAATGAGCAGTTCTTC,CASSSPGQGYVRNNEQFF
TRBJ1-1,TRBV9,12,.,.,TGTGCCAGCAGCGTAGGAGGAGGTGAAGCTTTCTTT,CASSVGGGEAFF
TRBJ1-6,TRBV2,15,many,.,TGTGCCAGCAGTGAATCTTACTCCTATAATTCACCCCTCCACTTT,CASSESYSYNSPLHF
TRBJ2-5,TRBV29-1,12,.,.,TGCAGCGTTGAGGCCCGGCAAGAGACCCAGTACTTC,CSVEARQETQYF
TRBJ1-1,TRBV20-1,13,few,.,TGCAGTGCTCCAAGGACTCACAACACTGAAGCTTTCTTT,CSAPRTHNTEAFF
TRBJ1-4,TRBV20-1,15,few,.,TGCAGTGCTAGAGATGATGCCTGGCGGGGGGGTAACGGGTTTTTT,CSARDDAWRGGNGFF
TRBJ2-7,TRBV20-1,16,.,.,TGCAGTGCTGACTATTCCGGGACTCGACCAACCTACGAGCAGTACTTC,CSADYSGTRPTYEQYF
TRBJ2-5,TRBV6-5,15,.,TRBD2,TGTGCCAGCAGTTCGCTAGCGGGAGTAGGAGAGACCCAGTACTTC,CASSSLAGVGETQYF
TRBJ1-6,TRBV9,15,few,.,TGTGCCAGCAGCGCACCAACAGGCTCTGATTCACCCCTCCACTTT,CASSAPTGSDSPLHF
TRBJ2-2,TRBV5-1,14,.,TRBD1,TGCGCCACGTCCGGGACAGATAACACCGGGGAGCTGTTTTTT,CATSGTDNTGELFF
TRBJ1-1,TRBV28,13,.,.,TGTGCCAGCAGAACCTCCCCCCAGGGTAGAGCTTTCTTT,CASRTSPQGRAFF
TRBJ2-7,TRBV9,19,.,TRBD2,TGTGCCAGCAGCCCCCGAAGAGGGACTAGCGGGAGCCTCACCTACGAGCAGTACTTC,CASSPRRGTSGSLTYEQYF
TRBJ2-7,TRBV30,11,few,.,TGTGCCTGGAGTGTACAGTACGAGCAGTACTTC,CAWSVQYEQYF
TRBJ2-7,TRBV29-1,15,few,TRBD1,TGCAGCGTTCTCCCCGCGGGGACAGGACCCTACGAGCAGTACTTC,CSVLPAGTGPYEQYF
TRBJ2-3,TRBV10-3,16,few,TRBD2,TGTGCCATCAGTGATCCCCCAGGCGGGAGTCGGGATACGCAGTATTTT,CAISDPPGGSRDTQYF
TRBJ2-2,TRBV6-2/TRBV6-3,13,.,.,TGTGCCAGCAGTTACTTGGGGTTCTGGGAGCTGTTTTTT,CASSYLGFWELFF
TRBJ1-6,TRBV3-1,15,.,.,TGTGCCAGCAGAGATTATGCAGGAGATAATTCACCCCTCCACTTT,CASRDYAGDNSPLHF
TRBJ2-3,TRBV20-1,15,.,TRBD1,TGCAGTGCTAGTGCTGACAGGGGCCCCACAGATACGCAGTATTTT,CSASADRGPTDTQYF
TRBJ2-5,TRBV25-1,13,.,.,TGTGCCAGCAGTGAATACCGCCAAGAGACCCAGTACTTC,CASSEYRQETQYF